This note documents a single T cell receptor (beta chain) sequence. Profiled with immunoSEQ multiplex PCR; TCRdb holds only in-frame clones, not every one. The data hold about 61,000 clones, with 75% to 90% observed a single time. The data belong to a study of OX40 agonist ivuxolimab in advanced cancers. Germline assignment: CDR1 WSHSY and CDR2 SAAADI. V was clipped by 4 bases and J by 9 bases; unmatched bases: 10. The CDR3 totals 14 residues. Peripheral blood came from all dose cohorts at three timepoints. The V gene is TRBV10-2, the J gene TRBJ2-5; 8 bases agree with TRBD2. This specimen was CD4+ or CD8+ T cells sorted from blood, taken in a trial of the OX40 agonist ivuxolimab. The TCR originated in an adult with an advanced solid tumor such as melanoma, head and neck, liver or kidney cancer. This chain's CDR3 is CASSGAGGPLPQYF. CDR3 DNA: TGCGCCAGCAGTGGGGCGGGGGGCCCTCTCCCCCAGTACTTC.